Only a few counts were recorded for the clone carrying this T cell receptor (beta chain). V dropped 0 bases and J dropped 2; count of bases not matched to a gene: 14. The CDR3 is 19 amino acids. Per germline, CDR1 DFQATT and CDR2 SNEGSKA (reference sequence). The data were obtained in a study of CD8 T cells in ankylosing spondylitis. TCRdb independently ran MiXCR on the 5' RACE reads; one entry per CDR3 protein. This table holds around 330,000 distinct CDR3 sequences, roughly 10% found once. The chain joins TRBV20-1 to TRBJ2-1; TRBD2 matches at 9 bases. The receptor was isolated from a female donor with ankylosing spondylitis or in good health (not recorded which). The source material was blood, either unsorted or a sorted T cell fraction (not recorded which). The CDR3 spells CSARDHGSGSFRPYNEQFF. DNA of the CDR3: TGCAGTGCTAGAGATCATGGTAGCGGGAGTTTTCGCCCCTACAATGAGCAGTTCTTC.